This T cell receptor (beta chain) was captured by sequencing in a study of tumor and adjacent non-tumor tissue in lung cancer (dated by TCRdb to 2016 to 2018). With regard to the full study: By cancer type, the cohort comprised eleven to twelve adenocarcinoma patients, a couple of squamous cell carcinoma patients and 1 small cell lung cancer patient. The 15 enrolled patients, of whom some 10 were men and 5 were women, were aged about 30 to 85 years and were diagnosed with TNM stage I to III disease. Sequencing generated a total of 120 million or so productive TCRbeta reads, averaging about 4 million reads per sample. The study compared bulk TCRbeta repertoires between lung tumor tissue and matched distant non-tumor lung tissue from over twelve lung cancer patients. Around 31 paired specimens, one tumor and one normal lung sample per patient, were profiled by TCRbeta CDR3 sequencing. Study-wide conclusions, independent of this receptor: The sequencing platform is not named in the methods, and unique molecular identifiers are not mentioned. Only about 15 patients were included in the cohort, and the need for larger samples and more detailed clinical data was noted by the authors. Significantly higher TCR diversity (inverse Simpson) was observed in tumor tissue than in normal lung tissue (around 450 vs 160, P = 0.0075, Mann-Whitney U test). Because peripheral blood was not sequenced, the blood TCRbeta repertoires of the lung cancer patients in the study went unexamined. Significantly higher TCR diversity was found in younger patients, and higher tumor TCR diversity was associated with shorter overall and disease-free survival. The top 100 clones made up a significantly larger cumulative share of the repertoire in normal lung than in tumor tissue.

Concerning this clonotype itself: What this receptor recognizes is not known. Possible read error: a much larger clone is one base away.

From a lookup of the germline V gene (reference sequence), CDR1 and CDR2 are DFQATT and SNEGSKA. Measured from the cysteine to the phenylalanine, the CDR3 is 18 residues long. Only CDR3 DNA remains: 54 bases, in frame from the first base. The junction shows trimming of 3 bases on V and 3 bases on J, and the gene matches do not reach 16 bases of it. Bulk unsorted tissue served as the source for RNA extraction, and RNA quality was assessed using a NanoDrop ND-1000 and an Agilent 2100. For the normal lung samples, distant non-tumor tissue was collected more than 3 cm away from the tumor edge. Donors were newly diagnosed lung cancer patients admitted for thoracic surgery in China between August and November 2014, without prior chemotherapy. Patients who had received previous radiotherapy or chemotherapy, or who had another concurrent cancer, were excluded from the study. Surgical tissue pieces of about 1-2.1 cm3 were preserved in RNAlater solution and were kept at -80 degrees C until use.

The library came from multiplex PCR. Instrument used: Illumina HiSeq 2500. Following protocols modified from ARM-PCR, the researchers constructed TCRbeta libraries through three rounds of nested PCR with primers (Table S4). Before sequencing, PCR products in the 200-500 bp range were cut out of the gel and cleaned up using the QIAquick gel extraction kit. As for how the authors treated the data: Trimmomatic was used to clean the reads, FLASH merged the cleaned reads into complete CDR3 sequences, and MiTCR assigned the sequences to V(D)J germline segments. VDJtools was used to compute clonal diversity as the inverse Simpson's index. A read counted as productive if the sequence was in-frame and lacked a premature stop codon. Through fastp at Q25 and MiXCR, TCRdb rebuilt clones from the public reads, retaining in-frame beta chains. Entries that share a CDR3 protein sequence are merged under the most common genes and DNA. The V and J calls and clone size come from TCRdb's table, not from the authors' own analysis. The sample includes approximately 44,000 distinct CDR3 sequences, with roughly 60% observed a single time. Around 45% of the sample is taken by the ten largest.

The sample comprised distant non-tumor lung tissue. The source of this sequence is a man aged 50 to 59 with non-small cell lung cancer. The chain couples TRBV20-1 to TRBJ2-4; TRBD2 aligns with 8 central bases. In nucleotide form, the sequence is TGCAGTGCTAGCCCCGGACAAGCGGGAGTGGGATACAAAAACATTCAGTACTTC. Its protein is CSASPGQAGVGYKNIQYF.